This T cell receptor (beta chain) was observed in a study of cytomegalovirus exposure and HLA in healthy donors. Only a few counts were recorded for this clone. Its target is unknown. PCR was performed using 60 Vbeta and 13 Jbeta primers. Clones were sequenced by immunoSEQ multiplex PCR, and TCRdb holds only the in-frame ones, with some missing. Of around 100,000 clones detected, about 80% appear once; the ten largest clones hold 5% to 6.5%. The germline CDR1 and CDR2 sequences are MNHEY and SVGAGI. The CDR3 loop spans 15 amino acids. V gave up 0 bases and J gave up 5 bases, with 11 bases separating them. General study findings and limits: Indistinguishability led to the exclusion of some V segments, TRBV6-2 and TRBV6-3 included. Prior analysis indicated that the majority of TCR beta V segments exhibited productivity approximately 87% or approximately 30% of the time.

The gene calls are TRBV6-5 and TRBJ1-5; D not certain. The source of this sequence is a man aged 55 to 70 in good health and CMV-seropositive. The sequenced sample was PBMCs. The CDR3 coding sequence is TGTGCCAGCAGTTACTCGTCGACACCCGATCAGCCCCAGCATTTT. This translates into CASSYSSTPDQPQHF.